This T cell receptor (beta chain) was captured in a study of cytomegalovirus exposure and HLA in healthy donors. Whole-study findings and limits: In a later analysis, at a false discovery rate of 0.05, fewer than 20,000 TCR beta sequences matched HLA alleles. Per a prior analysis, the majority of TCR beta V segments were productive roughly 87% or roughly 30% of the time. Rarity marked most TCR sequences, yet some public TCRs occurred in many donors. What TCR beta sequences reportedly achieved was accurate prediction of HLA-A and HLA-B alleles in most subjects.

With regard to this clone: Its antigen is unknown.

The PCR used 60 Vbeta and 13 Jbeta primers. TCRdb keeps only in-frame clones here, not all; method: immunoSEQ multiplex PCR. The sample includes approximately 190,000 clones, approximately 87% of them seen just once. Germline-derived CDR1 and CDR2 are MNHNS and SASEGT. This CDR3 is 14 amino acids long. Trimming took 3 bases from V and 6 from J; bases not matched to a gene: 2. The sample taken for sequencing was PBMCs. The sequence was collected from a man aged 25 to 40 in good health and CMV-seronegative. The V call is TRBV6-1, the J call TRBJ2-7, with 13 bases fitting TRBD2. CDR3 region: CASSETSGGFEQYF. The CDR3 nucleotides are TGTGCCAGCAGTGAGACTAGCGGGGGGTTCGAGCAGTACTTC.